The 32 T cell receptor beta chains listed next were all sequenced from one sample in a study of T cell repertoires in aging, cancer and after chemotherapy (dated by TCRdb to the late 2010s). Instrument on record: Illumina MiSeq. Multiplex touch-down PCR with a mixed TRB-A/B primer pool was used to amplify rearranged TRB sequences covering the V, D and J segments. TCRdb redid the processing of the public reads, applying fastp at Q25 and MiXCR, and retained in-frame beta chains. Under each unique CDR3 protein, matching rows form one entry showing the most common genes and DNA. The sample contains about 8,400 distinct CDR3 sequences, 32% of them found a single time. The top ten constitute 3.6% of the sample. TCR beta rearrangements were amplified from genomic DNA isolated from peripheral blood, not from sorted cells or RNA. The sample consisted of blood. The receptor source for this set is a human donor in good health.

The sample holds a few counts of this clonotype. The V gene is TRBV15, the J gene TRBJ1-5; D is undetermined. The V gene lost 6 bases and the J gene lost 2 bases, with 8 bases spanning the gap. Per germline, CDR1 LNHNV and CDR2 YYDKDF (reference sequence). The CDR3 is made up of 13 amino acids. CDR3 region: CATSSHGNQPQHF. In DNA form, the CDR3 reads TGTGCCACCAGTAGTCACGGCAATCAGCCCCAGCATTTT.

This clonotype showed up just a few times. V usage is TRBV6-5 and J usage is TRBJ1-3; no firm D call. From germline, CDR1 is MNHEY and CDR2 SVGAGI. The CDR3 length is 14 residues. The V and J ends lost 4 bases and 3 bases respectively, with 10 bases between them. CDR3 bases: TGTGCCAGCAGTTCCCCTACGAATGGAAACACCATATATTTT. Protein sequence: CASSSPTNGNTIYF.

This clonotype has just a few counts. This rearrangement joins TRBV6-2 or TRBV6-3 to TRBJ2-1; D is unclear. CDR1 MNHEY and CDR2 SVGEGT come from the germline V gene. This CDR3 is 15 amino acids long. V lost 0 bases to trimming and J lost 0 bases, with 6 bases between them. The CDR3 protein is CASSYSMSSYNEQFF. The CDR3 coding sequence is TGTGCCAGCAGTTACTCGATGAGCTCCTACAATGAGCAGTTCTTC.

The rearrangement uses TRBV12-3 or TRBV12-4 and TRBJ1-4; the D gene is possibly TRBD1 (5 bases). The CDR3 has 15 residues. V was shortened by 5 bases and J by 5 bases, with 15 bases between the two germline ends. Here the CDR3 reads CASSPSRQLNEKLFF. Here the CDR3 DNA reads TGTGCCAGCAGTCCATCCCGACAGCTAAATGAAAAACTGTTTTTT.

This clonotype was observed a handful of times. This sequence joins TRBV19 and TRBJ1-5, with D maybe TRBD1 (5 bases). This CDR3 comprises 16 residues. The V and J ends lost 5 bases and 1 base respectively, with 15 bases between them. The germline V gene has CDR1 LNHDA and CDR2 SQIVND (reference sequence). The CDR3 region has the DNA TGTGCCAGTAGTGTGGGCAGGGAATCGAGCAATCAGCCCCAGCATTTT. The encoded protein is CASSVGRESSNQPQHF.

Within the sample, this clonotype is large. V and J are TRBV11-1 and TRBJ2-1; 9 nucleotides align to TRBD2. Germline CDR1 and CDR2: SGHAT and FQDESV (reference sequence). V trimming: 7 bases; J trimming: 6 bases; junction bases outside the gene matches: 10. The CDR3 loop spans 15 amino acids. The CDR3 DNA is TGTGCCAGCAACGACAGACTAGCGGCGGGCAATGAGCAGTTCTTC. Translation: CASNDRLAAGNEQFF.

The rearrangement joins TRBV19 to TRBJ1-4; 7 bases fit TRBD1. With V trimmed by 10 bases and J by 5 bases, 10 bases remained unmatched. This CDR3 contains 14 residues. CDR1 and CDR2 from the germline V gene are LNHDA and SQIVND (reference sequence). CDR3 DNA: TGTGCCACCAGCCCCGGACAGGAGAATGAAAAACTGTTTTTT. It translates to CATSPGQENEKLFF.

The table lists this clonotype with a few counts. This sequence joins TRBV29-1 and TRBJ2-3, with TRBD1 identical over 7 bases. The CDR3 has 18 residues. CDR1 and CDR2 from the germline V gene are SQVTM and ANQGSEA. V was pared by 7 bases and J by 0 bases, with 19 bases of the junction left unmatched. CDR3 in DNA: TGCAGCGCGGAGGACATTCGGACAGGAGTTTCTAGCACAGATACGCAGTATTTT. It encodes CSAEDIRTGVSSTDTQYF.

This clonotype came up a few times. CDR3 amino acids: CASSLSGNGYTF. The CDR3 DNA reads TGTGCCAGCAGTTTGAGTGGGAATGGCTACACCTTC. This chain joins TRBV27 and TRBJ1-2, with no clear D. The CDR3 contains 12 residues. CDR1 is MNHEY, CDR2 SMNVEV, per germline (reference sequence). Trimming removed 3 bases from V and 6 bases from J, with 8 bases in between.

In its sample, this clonotype was seen a few times. The CDR3 sequence: CASSQGAYEQYF. The CDR3 DNA is TGTGCCAGCAGCCAAGGGGCGTACGAGCAGTACTTC. The gene calls are TRBV4-2 and TRBJ2-7; D not resolved. The CDR3 consists of 12 residues. V was cut by 1 base and J by 4 bases, with 5 bases left in between. The germline V gene has CDR1 LGHNA and CDR2 YNFKEQ.

The J gene is TRBJ2-7, the V gene TRBV7-4; 7 nucleotides agree with TRBD1. The V gene's germline CDR1 is SGHVT and CDR2 SQSDAQ. CDR3 length equals 14 residues. The V segment lost 5 bases and the J segment 4 bases; nucleotides outside the gene matches: 8. CDR3 DNA sequence: TGTGCCAGCAGCCATGGACGACAGGGATACGAGCAGTACTTC. This codes for CASSHGRQGYEQYF.

DNA for the CDR3: TGCAGCGGATATTCGACGGGGTACAACTATGGCTACACCTTC. Protein sequence: CSGYSTGYNYGYTF. The chain uses TRBV29-1 and TRBJ1-2; D remains ambiguous. CDR1 is SQVTM and CDR2 is ANQGSEA in the germline V gene. This CDR3 is 14 amino acids long. V lost 7 bases and J lost 2, with 17 bases in between.

The V gene is TRBV6-1, the J gene TRBJ1-2; no firm D call. V lost 2 bases, J lost 4 bases, and 8 bases lay in between. Per the germline V gene, CDR1 is MNHNS and CDR2 is SASEGT. The CDR3 has 13 residues. The chain's CDR3 is CASSESRSYGYTF. The CDR3 coding sequence is TGTGCCAGCAGTGAATCCAGGTCCTATGGCTACACCTTC.

The chain couples TRBV13 to TRBJ1-6; D unresolved. CDR3 length equals 18 residues. Trimming shortened V by 0 bases and J by 8 bases, and 20 bases separated the two germline ends. Germline CDR1 reads PRHDT; CDR2 reads FYEKMQ (reference sequence). CDR3 amino acids: CASSLGTIPREWDSPLHF. Written as DNA, the CDR3 is TGTGCCAGCAGCTTAGGAACCATTCCTCGGGAATGGGATTCACCCCTCCACTTT.

There are a few counts of this clonotype. The CDR3 loop reads CASYGPAGSSQGETQYF. The CDR3 DNA sequence: TGTGCCAGCTACGGCCCCGCAGGGTCGAGCCAAGGAGAGACCCAGTACTTC. This chain connects TRBV19 to TRBJ2-5, with D tentatively TRBD1 (5 bases). With 9 bases removed from V and 4 bases from J, the gap between germline ends came to 27 bases. The CDR3 covers 17 residues. Germline CDR1 LNHDA, CDR2 SQIVND (reference sequence).

This clonotype is medium-sized by share. The V gene is TRBV6-4, the J gene TRBJ2-3; 8 positions match TRBD1. Germline assignment: CDR1 MRHNA and CDR2 SNTAGT. V shed 0 bases, J shed 1 base, and the junction held 0 bases outside the gene matches. The CDR3 contains 15 residues. The DNA of the CDR3 is TGTGCCAGCAGTGACTCACAGGGGGGCACAGATACGCAGTATTTT. It encodes CASSDSQGGTDTQYF.

This clonotype was seen only a few times. The chain couples TRBV19 to TRBJ1-5; D remains unclear. The CDR3 has 13 amino acids. The germline gives CDR1 LNHDA, CDR2 SQIVND (reference sequence). V lost 4 bases, J lost 4 bases, and 8 bases lay in between. The CDR3 sequence is CASSTTANQPQHF. Written as DNA, the CDR3 is TGTGCCAGTAGTACTACAGCTAATCAGCCCCAGCATTTT.

In this sample, this clonotype turned up a few times. V usage is TRBV20-1 and J usage is TRBJ1-2; D unclear. Between the trimmed V and J ends, which lost 6 bases and 5 bases, there was a span of 13 bases. The germline CDR1 and CDR2 sequences are DFQATT and SNEGSKA (reference sequence). The length of the CDR3 is 12 residues. CDR3 coding DNA: TGCAGTGCACGGCCGGGCGGATATGGCTACACCTTC. Amino acids: CSARPGGYGYTF.

This rearrangement joins TRBV27 to TRBJ2-5, with 12 positions matching TRBD1. V gave up 6 bases and J gave up 4 bases; unmatched junction bases: 3. From germline, CDR1 is MNHEY and CDR2 SMNVEV (reference sequence). The CDR3 has 14 residues. The CDR3 nucleotides are TGTGCCAGCAGCTGGGACAGGGGGCTAGAGACCCAGTACTTC. It encodes CASSWDRGLETQYF.

This clonotype is medium-sized in the sample. The chain combines TRBV6-6 with TRBJ2-1, with unresolved D. The CDR3 spans 12 residues. The V gene lost 2 bases and the J gene lost 8 bases, with 7 bases spanning the gap. The germline V gene encodes CDR1 MNHNY and CDR2 SVGAGI (reference sequence). CDR3 sequence (DNA): TGTGCCAGCAGTTACGGTCCGTATGAGCAGTTCTTC. Translation gives CASSYGPYEQFF.

J is TRBJ1-4 and V is TRBV11-1, with a weak D call TRBD1 (6 bases). From germline, CDR1 is SGHAT and CDR2 FQDESV (reference sequence). The CDR3 totals 17 residues. V lost 1 base to trimming and J lost 8 bases, with 20 bases between them. This CDR3 is CASSLEGGWRPPEKLFF. The CDR3 DNA sequence: TGTGCCAGCAGCTTAGAAGGGGGTTGGCGCCCGCCAGAAAAACTGTTTTTT.

The V and J genes are TRBV11-1 and TRBJ1-2; 9 bases agree with TRBD1. V dropped 5 bases and J dropped 3; count of bases not matched to a gene: 7. CDR1 and CDR2 (germline): SGHAT, FQDESV (reference sequence). The length of the CDR3 is 15 residues. CDR3 amino acids: CASSHYGTGHYGYTF. Here the CDR3 DNA reads TGTGCCAGCAGCCATTACGGGACAGGGCACTATGGCTACACCTTC. Drawing the rest from reference TRBV11-1 and TRBJ1-2, the complete variable domain is EAEVAQSPRYKITEKSQAVAFWCDPISGHATLYWYRQILGQGPELLVQFQDESVVDDSQLPKDRFSAERLKGVDSTLKIQPAELGDSAMYLCASSHYGTGHYGYTFGSGTRLTVV.

V gene TRBV19 combines with J gene TRBJ2-5; a weak D match, TRBD2 (5 bases). Trimming cost V 2 bases and J 1 base, with 20 bases left between them. Germline CDR1 LNHDA, CDR2 SQIVND (reference sequence). The length of the CDR3 is 18 residues. The CDR3 coding sequence is TGTGCCAGTAGTATACGACTTCTCGGGGTACGCCCCCAAGAGACCCAGTACTTC. Protein: CASSIRLLGVRPQETQYF.

CDR3: CASSYSNRVGEKLFF. The CDR3 coding sequence is TGTGCCAGCAGTTACTCGAACAGGGTGGGGGAAAAACTGTTTTTT. The chain combines TRBV6-5 with TRBJ1-4; a possible D gene is TRBD1 (6 bases). The ends were cut back, 0 bases at V and 8 bases at J, with 13 bases in the middle. The CDR3 runs to 15 residues. Per the germline V gene, CDR1 is MNHEY and CDR2 is SVGAGI.

The chain carries TRBV20-1 and TRBJ1-6, with D hard to call. This CDR3 is 13 amino acids long. The V gene's germline CDR1 is DFQATT and CDR2 SNEGSKA (reference sequence). Trimming left V 3 bases short and J 3 bases short, with 6 bases between. The CDR3 DNA sequence: TGCAGTGCTAGTACGGGCTATAATTCACCCCTCCACTTT. Translated: CSASTGYNSPLHF.

Only one count was recorded for this clonotype. Given a much more abundant clone one base away, this may be a read error. The gene calls are TRBV27 and TRBJ2-3, with 8 bases matching TRBD2. The CDR3 contains 14 residues. From germline, CDR1 is MNHEY and CDR2 SMNVEV (reference sequence). Trimming removed 5 bases from V and 5 bases from J; junction bases left unmatched: 6. CDR3 in amino acids: CASSRSGAGDTQYF. The CDR3 DNA reads TGTGCCAGCAGTCGTAGCGGGGCTGGAGATACGCAGTATTTT.

This clonotype has more than one count but fewer than ten. The chain recombines TRBV5-6 with TRBJ2-7; 7 bases are shared with TRBD1. The CDR3 runs 13 residues. CDR1 and CDR2 (germline): SGHDT, YYEEEE. The V segment lost 3 bases and the J segment 2 bases; nucleotides outside the gene matches: 2. The CDR3 coding sequence is TGTGCCAGCAGCTGGGGACAGCCCTACGAGCAGTACTTC. It codes for CASSWGQPYEQYF.

V usage is TRBV5-4 and J usage is TRBJ2-7, with 11 nucleotides matching TRBD2. There are 16 residues in the CDR3. J was trimmed by 0 bases and V by 0 bases; bases with no gene match: 2. The germline CDR1 and CDR2 sequences are SGHNT and YYREEE (reference sequence). The CDR3 coding sequence is TGTGCCAGCAGCTTGGCTAGCGGGGGGAGCTCCTACGAGCAGTACTTC. This encodes CASSLASGGSSYEQYF.

The V call is TRBV19, the J call TRBJ2-7, with a possible D match to TRBD2 (6 bases). Trimming removed 8 bases at V and 9 bases at J, with 20 bases between. Germline V gene lookup returns CDR1 LNHDA and CDR2 SQIVND (reference sequence). The CDR3 spans 13 residues. CDR3 nucleotides: TGTGCCAGTGGGGTACCTCGCAGTAGCGGGCAGTACTTC. Amino acid sequence: CASGVPRSSGQYF.

V is TRBV24-1 and J is TRBJ2-1; the match to TRBD1 covers 7 bases. The junction had 5 bases not matched to a gene; V was cut back by 4 bases and J by 6 bases. The germline CDR1 and CDR2 sequences are KGHDR and SFDVKD. The CDR3 length is 14 residues. The CDR3: CATSDPGTVNEQFF. CDR3 sequence (DNA): TGTGCCACCAGTGACCCCGGGACAGTCAATGAGCAGTTCTTC.

This clonotype was counted between two and nine times. The chain uses TRBV7-2 and TRBJ2-7; 9 bases match TRBD2. Trimming at V came to 3 bases and at J to 5 bases, leaving 11 bases not matched to a gene. CDR3 length: 16 residues. CDR1 is SGHTA and CDR2 is FQGNSA in the germline V gene. The CDR3 sequence is CASSLSRSGGGHEQYF. CDR3 nucleotide sequence: TGTGCCAGCAGCTTGTCCCGTAGCGGGGGCGGCCACGAGCAGTACTTC.

The genes are TRBV24-1 and TRBJ2-5; D not resolved. CDR3 length equals 16 residues. CDR1 is KGHDR and CDR2 is SFDVKD in the germline V gene. Trimming removed 3 bases from V and 0 bases from J, with 13 bases in between. The CDR3 is CATSDGRLAHQETQYF. CDR3 in DNA: TGTGCCACCAGTGATGGCCGGTTGGCGCACCAAGAGACCCAGTACTTC.